A selection of T cell receptor beta chains follows, all from one sample in a study of cytomegalovirus exposure and HLA in healthy donors. Profiling relied on immunoSEQ multiplex PCR, and the TCRdb table lists in-frame clones only, not all of them. The sample contains around 200,000 clones, around 80% of which appear only once. The sample consisted of PBMCs. The receptors stem from a woman in her 30s in good health and CMV-seronegative. The conserved cysteine and the conserved F or W are not part of the CDR3 here. Rows give clone size only sometimes, using once, few, many, or a class for an expanded clone.

J,size,V,CDR3
TRBJ2-5,NA,TRBV2,ASYRGVVETQY
TRBJ2-6,few,TRBV6-6,ASKTFTGAGANVLT
TRBJ1-5,NA,TRBV11-2,ASSSPTGTDSNQPQH
TRBJ1-1,NA,TRBV30,AWRTGPNTEAF
TRBJ1-1,few,TRBV6-4,ASSETASNTEAF
TRBJ2-1,NA,TRBV29-1,SVEGGRFNEQF
TRBJ1-5,NA,TRBV5-1,ASSRQANEPQH
TRBJ1-6,few,TRBV5-8,ASSLEGLPNSPLH
TRBJ1-2,few,TRBV11-2,ASSFRYPGQGANYGYT
TRBJ2-7,once,TRBV6-1,ASSPSGIAYEQY
TRBJ2-2,NA,TRBV28,ASSRPGTGRSGELF
TRBJ1-2,NA,TRBV5-4,ASSLAGTGNDPYGYT
TRBJ2-1,NA,TRBV7-2,ASSLRGTSVAEQF
TRBJ1-3,NA,TRBV11-2,ASSLERGSGNTIY
TRBJ1-2,NA,TRBV9,ASSPRTGRAGRYGYT
TRBJ2-3,NA,TRBV30,ACNHRSYTQY
TRBJ2-5,NA,TRBV6-5,ASSYRAGQETQY